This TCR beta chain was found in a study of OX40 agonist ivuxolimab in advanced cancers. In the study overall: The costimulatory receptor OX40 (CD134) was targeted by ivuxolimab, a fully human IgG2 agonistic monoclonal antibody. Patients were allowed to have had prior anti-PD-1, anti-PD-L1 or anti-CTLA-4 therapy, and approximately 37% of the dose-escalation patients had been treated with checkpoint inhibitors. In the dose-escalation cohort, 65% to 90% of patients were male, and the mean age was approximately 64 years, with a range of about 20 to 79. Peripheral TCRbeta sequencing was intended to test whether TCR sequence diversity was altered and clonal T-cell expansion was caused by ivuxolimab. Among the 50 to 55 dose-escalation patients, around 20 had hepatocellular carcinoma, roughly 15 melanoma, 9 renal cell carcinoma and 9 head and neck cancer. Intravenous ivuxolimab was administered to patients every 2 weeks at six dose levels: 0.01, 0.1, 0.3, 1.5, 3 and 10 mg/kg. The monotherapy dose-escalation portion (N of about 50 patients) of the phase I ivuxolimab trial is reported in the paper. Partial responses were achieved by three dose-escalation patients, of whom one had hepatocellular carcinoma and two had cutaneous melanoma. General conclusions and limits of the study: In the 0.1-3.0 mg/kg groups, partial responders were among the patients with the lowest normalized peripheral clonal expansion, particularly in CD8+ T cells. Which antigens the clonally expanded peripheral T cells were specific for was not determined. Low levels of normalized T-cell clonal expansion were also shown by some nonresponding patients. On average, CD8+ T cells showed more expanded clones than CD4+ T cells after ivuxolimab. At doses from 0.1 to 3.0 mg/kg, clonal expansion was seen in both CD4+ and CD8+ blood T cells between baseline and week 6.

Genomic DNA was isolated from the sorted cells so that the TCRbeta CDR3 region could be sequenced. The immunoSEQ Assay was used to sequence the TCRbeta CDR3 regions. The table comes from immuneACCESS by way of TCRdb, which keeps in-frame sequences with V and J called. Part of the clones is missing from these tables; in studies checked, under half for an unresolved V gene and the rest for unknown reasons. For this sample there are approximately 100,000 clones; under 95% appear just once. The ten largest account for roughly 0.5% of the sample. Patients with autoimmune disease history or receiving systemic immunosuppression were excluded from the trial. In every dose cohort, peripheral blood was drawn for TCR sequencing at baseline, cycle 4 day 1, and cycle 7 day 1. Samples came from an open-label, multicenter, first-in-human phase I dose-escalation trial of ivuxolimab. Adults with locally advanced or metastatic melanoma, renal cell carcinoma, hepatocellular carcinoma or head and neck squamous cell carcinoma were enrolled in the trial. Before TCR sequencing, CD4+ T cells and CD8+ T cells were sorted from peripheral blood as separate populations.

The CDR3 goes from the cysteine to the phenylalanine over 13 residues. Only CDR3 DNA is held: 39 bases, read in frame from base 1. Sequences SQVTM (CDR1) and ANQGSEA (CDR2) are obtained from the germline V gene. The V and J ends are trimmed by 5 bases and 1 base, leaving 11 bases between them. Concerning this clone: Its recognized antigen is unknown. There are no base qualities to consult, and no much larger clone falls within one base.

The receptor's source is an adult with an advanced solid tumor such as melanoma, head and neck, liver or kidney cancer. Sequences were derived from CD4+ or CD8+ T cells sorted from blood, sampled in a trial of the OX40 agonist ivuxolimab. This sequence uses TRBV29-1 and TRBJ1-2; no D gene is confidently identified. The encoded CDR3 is CSVMGGNNYGYTF. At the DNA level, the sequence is TGCAGCGTTATGGGAGGGAATAACTATGGCTACACCTTC.